This entry features one T cell receptor beta chain sequence. The target antigen is unknown. These data come from a study of cytomegalovirus exposure and HLA in healthy donors. Study as a whole: There were several hundred genotyped donors. Of these, about 86% fell in the genetic ancestry cluster associated with self-reported Caucasian donors.

The germline V gene encodes CDR1 MGHDK and CDR2 SYGVNS. The CDR3 loop spans 13 amino acids. V lost 2 bases and J lost 7, with 8 bases in between. Whole-study findings and limits: In vitro experiments confirmed that three CMV-associated chains were specific for CMV antigens. In a later analysis, HLA-associated TCR beta chains were more clonally expanded than equally common others.

The PCR used 60 Vbeta and 13 Jbeta primers. TCRdb's table, derived via immunoSEQ multiplex PCR, lists solely in-frame clones and lacks some. In the table there are 85,000 to 100,000 clones, roughly 80% of which are singletons. Sequencing was performed on PBMCs. V gene TRBV25-1 combines with J gene TRBJ1-4; no clear D. This receptor was identified in a girl aged 2-15 years in good health and CMV-seropositive. The CDR3 sequence: CASSENFLEKLFF. The CDR3 nucleotides are TGTGCCAGCAGTGAAAATTTTCTTGAAAAACTGTTTTTT.